The T cell receptor (beta chain) under discussion was sequenced for a study of blood T cells in healthy people across ages. Study findings and constraints: A conclusive naive versus antigen-experienced comparison was prevented by the unsorted PBMCs. Both higher diversity and more naive CD4+ cells marked long-lived donors when set against aged donors. In older individuals, TCR beta diversity per million T cells was lower, falling roughly linearly with age.

Turning to this clonotype: The antigen remains undetermined.

The CDR3 runs to 14 residues. Germline loops: CDR1 MDHEN, CDR2 SYDVKM. V gave up 5 bases and J gave up 0 bases, with 10 bases separating them. A second PCR of 7 to 11 cycles used a sample-barcoded 5' primer and a J-beta primer mix. TCRdb called the 5' RACE reads again in MiXCR, with one record for every CDR3 protein. The repertoire holds fewer than 950,000 distinct CDR3 sequences, with about 48% as singletons. Sequenced material: blood. The origin of this receptor is an older man in good health. This chain links TRBV28 with TRBJ1-1; unclear D gene. The CDR3 sequence is CASSGSVMNTEAFF. Written as DNA, the CDR3 is TGTGCCAGCAGTGGCAGCGTTATGAACACTGAAGCTTTCTTT.